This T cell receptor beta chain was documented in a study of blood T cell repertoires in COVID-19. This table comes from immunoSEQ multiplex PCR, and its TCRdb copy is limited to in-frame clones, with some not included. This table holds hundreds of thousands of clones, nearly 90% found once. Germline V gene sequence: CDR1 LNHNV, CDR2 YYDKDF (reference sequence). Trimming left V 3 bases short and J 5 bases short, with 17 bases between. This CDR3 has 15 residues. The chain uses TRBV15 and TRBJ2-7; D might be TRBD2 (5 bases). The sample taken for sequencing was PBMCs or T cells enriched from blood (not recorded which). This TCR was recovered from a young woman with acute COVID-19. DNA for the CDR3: TGTGCCACCAGCAGCAAGGACTCCTACTCAGACGAGCAGTACTTC. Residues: CATSSKDSYSDEQYF.